What follows describes a single T cell receptor beta chain. An end of the junction does not agree with germline; a read error may underlie this. The sample originates from a study of cytomegalovirus exposure and HLA in healthy donors. 60 Vbeta and 13 Jbeta primers were used in PCR. TCRdb keeps only in-frame clones here, not all; method: immunoSEQ multiplex PCR. The sample holds under 300,000 clones, roughly 81% seen once. The source is a woman in her thirties or forties in good health and CMV-seropositive. Sequencing was carried out using PBMCs.

CDR3 sequence reads: CARGKGEDF. The CDR3, as DNA: TGTGCCAGAGGGAAGGGGGAAGACTTC. This chain connects TRBV19 to TRBJ2-7; D perhaps matches TRBD1 (6 bases). The germline V gene encodes CDR1 LNHDA and CDR2 SQIVND (reference sequence). The CDR3 consists of 9 residues.